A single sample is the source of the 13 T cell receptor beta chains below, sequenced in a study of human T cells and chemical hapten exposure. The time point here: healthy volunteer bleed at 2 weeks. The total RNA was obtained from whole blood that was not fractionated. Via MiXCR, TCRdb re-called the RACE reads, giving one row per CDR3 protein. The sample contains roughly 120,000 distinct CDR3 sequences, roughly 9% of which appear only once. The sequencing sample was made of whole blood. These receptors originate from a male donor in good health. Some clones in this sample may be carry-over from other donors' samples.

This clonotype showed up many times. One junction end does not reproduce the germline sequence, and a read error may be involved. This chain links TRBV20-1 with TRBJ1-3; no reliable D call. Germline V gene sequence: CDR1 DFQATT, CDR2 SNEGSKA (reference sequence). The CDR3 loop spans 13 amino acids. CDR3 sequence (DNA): TGCAGTGCAAGAGATACAGACAGAAACACCATATATTTT. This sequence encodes CSARDTDRNTIYF.

CDR3 sequence (DNA): TGTGCCAGCAGCCAAGATACCCCCCTCGAGCAGTACTTC. This translates into CASSQDTPLEQYF. This chain links TRBV4-2 with TRBJ2-7, with D unclear. With 0 bases removed from V and 6 bases from J, the gap between germline ends came to 9 bases. CDR1 is LGHNA, CDR2 YNFKEQ, per germline. The CDR3 runs to 13 residues.

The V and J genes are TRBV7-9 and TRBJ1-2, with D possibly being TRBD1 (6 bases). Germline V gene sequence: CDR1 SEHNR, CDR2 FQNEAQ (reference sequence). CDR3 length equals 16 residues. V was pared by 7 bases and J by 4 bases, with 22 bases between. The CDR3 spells CASNTIPPSDSYGYTF. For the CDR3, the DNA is TGTGCCAGCAACACCATCCCCCCGTCGGACAGCTATGGCTACACCTTC.

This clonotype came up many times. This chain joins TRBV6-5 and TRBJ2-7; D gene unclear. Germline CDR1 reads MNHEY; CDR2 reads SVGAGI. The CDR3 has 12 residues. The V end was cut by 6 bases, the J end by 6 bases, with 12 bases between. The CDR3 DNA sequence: TGTGCCAGCAGCCGACCCGACTGCGAGCAGTACTTC. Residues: CASSRPDCEQYF.

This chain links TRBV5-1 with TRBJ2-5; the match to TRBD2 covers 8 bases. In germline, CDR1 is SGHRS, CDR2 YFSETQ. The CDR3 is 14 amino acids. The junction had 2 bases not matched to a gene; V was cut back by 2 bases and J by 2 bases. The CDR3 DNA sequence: TGCGCCAGCAGCTTCAGCGGGGGACAAGAGACCCAGTACTTC. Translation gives CASSFSGGQETQYF.

CDR3 amino acids: CASSPQTSVTYEQYF. Written as DNA, the CDR3 is TGTGCCAGCTCACCGCAGACTAGCGTGACCTACGAGCAGTACTTC. The rearrangement joins TRBV18 to TRBJ2-7, with 8 bases identical to TRBD2. From germline, CDR1 is KGHSH and CDR2 LQKENI. This CDR3 spans 15 amino acids. V lost 3 bases and J lost 2; bases outside the gene matches: 6.

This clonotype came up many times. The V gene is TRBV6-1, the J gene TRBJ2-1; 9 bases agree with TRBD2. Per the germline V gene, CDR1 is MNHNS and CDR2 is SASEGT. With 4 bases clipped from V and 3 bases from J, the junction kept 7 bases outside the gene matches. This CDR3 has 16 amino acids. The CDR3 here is CASSATGTSIYNEQFF. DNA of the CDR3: TGTGCCAGCAGTGCCACCGGGACTAGCATCTACAATGAGCAGTTCTTC.

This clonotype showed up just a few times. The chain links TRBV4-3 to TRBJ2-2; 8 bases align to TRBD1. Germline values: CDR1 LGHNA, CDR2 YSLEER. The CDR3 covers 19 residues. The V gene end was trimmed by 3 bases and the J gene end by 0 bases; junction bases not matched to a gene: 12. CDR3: CASSHRLGTGSPNTGELFF. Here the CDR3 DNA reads TGCGCCAGCAGCCACCGTCTCGGGACAGGATCCCCGAACACCGGGGAGCTGTTTTTT.

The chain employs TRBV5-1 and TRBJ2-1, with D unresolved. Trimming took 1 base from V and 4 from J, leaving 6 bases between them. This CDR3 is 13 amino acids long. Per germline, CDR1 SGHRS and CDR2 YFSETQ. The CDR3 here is CASSLFRYNEQFF. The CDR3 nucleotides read TGCGCCAGCAGCTTGTTCCGGTACAATGAGCAGTTCTTC.

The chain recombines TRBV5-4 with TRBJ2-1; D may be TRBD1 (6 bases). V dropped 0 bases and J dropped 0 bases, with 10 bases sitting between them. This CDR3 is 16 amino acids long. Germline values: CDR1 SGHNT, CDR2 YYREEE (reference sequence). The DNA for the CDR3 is TGTGCCAGCAGCTTGGGGGGGCAAAGCTCCTACAATGAGCAGTTCTTC. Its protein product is CASSLGGQSSYNEQFF. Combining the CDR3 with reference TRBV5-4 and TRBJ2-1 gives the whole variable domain ETGVTQSPTHLIKTRGQQVTLRCSSQSGHNTVSWYQQALGQGPQFIFQYYREEENGRGNFPPRFSGLQFPNYSSELNVNALELDDSALYLCASSLGGQSSYNEQFFGPGTRLTVL.

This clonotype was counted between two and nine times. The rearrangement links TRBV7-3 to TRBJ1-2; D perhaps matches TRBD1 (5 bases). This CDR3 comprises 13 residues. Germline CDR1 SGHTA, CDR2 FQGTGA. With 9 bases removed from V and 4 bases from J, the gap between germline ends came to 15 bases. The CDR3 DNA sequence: TGTGCCAGTGGATGGGGGAAGGGCTATGGCTACACCTTC. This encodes CASGWGKGYGYTF.

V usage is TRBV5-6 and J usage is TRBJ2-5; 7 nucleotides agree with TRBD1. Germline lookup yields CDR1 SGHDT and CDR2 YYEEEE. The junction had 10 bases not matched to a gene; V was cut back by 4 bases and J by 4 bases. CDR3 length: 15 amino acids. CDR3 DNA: TGTGCCAGCAGCCTGCGGACAGGAGAGGGAGAGACCCAGTACTTC. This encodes CASSLRTGEGETQYF.

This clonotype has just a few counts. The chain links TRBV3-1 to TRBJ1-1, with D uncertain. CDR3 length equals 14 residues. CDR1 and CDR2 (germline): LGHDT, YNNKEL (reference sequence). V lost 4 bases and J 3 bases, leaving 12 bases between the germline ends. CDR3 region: CASSPTWGDTEAFF. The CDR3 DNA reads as TGTGCCAGCAGCCCGACATGGGGTGACACTGAAGCTTTCTTT. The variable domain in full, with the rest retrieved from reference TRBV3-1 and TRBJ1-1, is DTAVSQTPKYLVTQMGNDKSIKCEQNLGHDTMYWYKQDSKKFLKIMFSYNNKELIINETVPNRFSPKSPDKAHLNLHINSLELGDSAVYFCASSPTWGDTEAFFGQGTRLTVV.